This TCR beta chain was found in a study of chemoradiotherapy in HPV16-positive cancers. TCRdb keeps only in-frame clones here, not all; method: immunoSEQ multiplex PCR. This sample has approximately 8,300 clones, with around nine tenths found just once. Over chemoradiotherapy, repertoires were sampled more than once. CDR3 size: 20 residues. V gave up 0 bases and J gave up 6 bases, with 24 bases separating them. Germline-derived CDR1 and CDR2 are LGHNA and YSLEER. The table lists this clone with a count of one. What it binds is unknown. General observations from the study: The functional HPV-specific definition rests on just a couple of HPV16-positive patients. Candidate HPV-specific clones and E7-related TCR motifs grew in tumor during treatment.

The sequences come from blood, collected from a patient who underwent chemoradiotherapy. The rearrangement uses TRBV4-3 and TRBJ1-6; D may be TRBD1 (6 bases). The sequence derives from a human donor with HPV-associated anogenital cancer. CDR3: CASSQDRWLGGASFNSPLHF. The DNA for the CDR3 is TGCGCCAGCAGCCAAGATCGGTGGCTCGGGGGGGCCTCTTTTAATTCACCCCTCCACTTT.